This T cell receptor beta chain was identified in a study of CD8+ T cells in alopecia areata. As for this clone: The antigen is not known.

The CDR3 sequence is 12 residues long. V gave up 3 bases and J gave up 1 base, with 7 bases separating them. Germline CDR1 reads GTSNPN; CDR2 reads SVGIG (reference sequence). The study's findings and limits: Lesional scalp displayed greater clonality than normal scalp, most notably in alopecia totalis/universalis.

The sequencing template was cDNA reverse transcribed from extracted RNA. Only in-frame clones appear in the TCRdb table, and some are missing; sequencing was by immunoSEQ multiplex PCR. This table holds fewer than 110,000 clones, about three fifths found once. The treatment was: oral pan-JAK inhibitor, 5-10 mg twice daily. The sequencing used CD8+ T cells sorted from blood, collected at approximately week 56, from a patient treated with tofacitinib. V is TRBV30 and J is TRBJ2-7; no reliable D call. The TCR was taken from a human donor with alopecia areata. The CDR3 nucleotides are TGTGCCTGGAGGGCAGATTCCTACGAGCAGTACTTC. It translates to CAWRADSYEQYF.